This T cell receptor (beta chain) was found in a study of T-cell memory formation after mild COVID-19. Study details: TCR clusters were largely donor specific. Whole-study findings and limits: Nothing confirmed that second-wave clones peaking on day 37 were specific for SARS-CoV-2. Pre-infection memory carried some responding clones, suggesting that cross-reactive memory joined.

Trimming cost V 4 bases and J 3 bases, with 3 bases left between them. This CDR3 region has 12 residues. Per germline, CDR1 SEHNR and CDR2 FQNEAQ (reference sequence). Constant-segment primers were used for 5'RACE, and the resulting TCR alpha and TCR beta cDNA libraries carried sample barcodes and UMIs. TCRdb passed the 5' RACE reads through MiXCR, listing each CDR3 protein once. The table lists roughly 310,000 distinct CDR3 sequences, approximately 16% of them singletons. About this clonotype itself: Its specificity is not known.

The specimen sequenced was PBMCs or a T cell subset sorted from them (not recorded which). The sequence was collected from a man in his late teens or twenties who had mild COVID-19 (a few samples of this study predate the infection). Cell type and time point are not known. V and J are TRBV7-9 and TRBJ1-4; D gene unclear. CDR3 protein: CASSSPNEKLFF. DNA of the CDR3: TGTGCCAGCAGCTCGCCTAATGAAAAACTGTTTTTT.